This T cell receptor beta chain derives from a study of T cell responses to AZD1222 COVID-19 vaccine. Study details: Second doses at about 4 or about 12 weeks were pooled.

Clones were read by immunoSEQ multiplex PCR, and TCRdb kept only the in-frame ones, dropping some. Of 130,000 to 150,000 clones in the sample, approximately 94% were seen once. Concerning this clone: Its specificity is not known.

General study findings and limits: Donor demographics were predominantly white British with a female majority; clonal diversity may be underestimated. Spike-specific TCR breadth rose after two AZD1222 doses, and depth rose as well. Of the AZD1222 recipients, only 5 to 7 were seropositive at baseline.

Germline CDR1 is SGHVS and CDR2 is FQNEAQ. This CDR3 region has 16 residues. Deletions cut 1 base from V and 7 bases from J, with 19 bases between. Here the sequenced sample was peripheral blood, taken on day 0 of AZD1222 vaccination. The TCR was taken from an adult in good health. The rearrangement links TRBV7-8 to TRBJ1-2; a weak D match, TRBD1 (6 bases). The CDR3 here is CASSLEGQYLLGGYTF. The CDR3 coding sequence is TGTGCCAGCAGCTTAGAGGGACAATACCTACTCGGTGGCTACACCTTC.